Listed here is a single T cell receptor (beta chain). Its antigen is undetermined. This sample stems from a study of beta chain features in type 1 diabetes. Notes on the study in general: Significant though moderate, a shortening of TCRB CDR3s appeared in all four CD4+ subsets of Type 1 diabetes patients.

CDR3 size: 14 residues. V dropped 0 bases and J dropped 4 bases, with 10 bases sitting between them. Germline values: CDR1 SGHNT, CDR2 YYREEE (reference sequence). Expressed TCRB transcripts were sequenced because the isolated RNA had all been reverse transcribed beforehand. Sequencing was performed with immunoSEQ multiplex PCR; in TCRdb, only in-frame clones are kept and a portion is missing. The sample holds about 650,000 clones; about an eighth are singletons and the top ten take around 0.12%. Sequencing used naive CD4+ T cells from blood. The sequence was collected from a man in his thirties or forties with type 1 diabetes. The chain combines TRBV5-4 with TRBJ1-1; a possible D gene is TRBD1 (6 bases). The CDR3 spells CASSLAGGLTEAFF. CDR3 sequence (DNA): TGTGCCAGCAGCTTGGCCGGGGGCCTCACTGAAGCTTTCTTT.